This record covers a single T cell receptor beta chain. These data come from a study of CD4 T cells in relation to SARS-CoV-2 and coronaviruses. Naive and memory CD4+ T cell DNA was deep-sequenced without culture. Only in-frame clones appear in the TCRdb table, and some are missing; sequencing was by immunoSEQ multiplex PCR. The sample has 55,000 to 70,000 clones; 93% are singletons. The length of the CDR3 is 17 residues. Looked up from germline, CDR1 is SGHRS and CDR2 is YFSETQ. V gave up 4 bases and J gave up 4 bases, with 23 bases separating them. Before the COVID-19 pandemic, during about 2010-2019, CD4+ T cells were taken from unexposed donors.

Sequencing was carried out using naive CD4+ T cells from PBMCs. The sample's subset: naive CD4+ T cells isolated by negative enrichment. The TCR originated in a human donor in good health. The gene calls are TRBV5-1 and TRBJ2-5; TRBD1 is a possible D gene (6 bases). The CDR3 here is CASSILVGQKGGETQYF. The DNA of the CDR3 is TGCGCCAGCAGCATCCTAGTAGGACAGAAAGGAGGAGAGACCCAGTACTTC.